This record covers a single T cell receptor (beta chain). The antigen is undetermined. Incorporated into the TCR beta cDNA libraries were unique molecular identifiers, which served to reduce PCR and sequencing biases. TCRdb re-analysed the PCR reads in MiXCR, keeping a single row per CDR3 protein. The data hold 650,000 to 850,000 distinct CDR3 sequences, with more than 45% observed a single time. This CDR3 is 12 amino acids long. V lost 4 bases and J lost 6, with 10 bases in between. CDR1 is SGDLS and CDR2 is YYNGEE in the germline V gene. This specimen comes from a study of post-analysis software for immune sequencing data. Notes on the study in general: People with multiple sclerosis had a significantly lower normalized Chao1 diversity than controls did. Five or six TRBV segments, TRBV5-6, TRBV5-1 and TRBV20-1 among them, were found more frequent in patients than controls.

This clonotype was obtained from a girl between 10 and 17 years old with multiple sclerosis. Input material: blood. This chain connects TRBV9 to TRBJ1-2; D unresolved. In nucleotides, the CDR3 is TGTGCCAGCAGCACTTTGGCAGATGGCTACACCTTC. It codes for CASSTLADGYTF.